The present TCR beta chain was sequenced within a study of T cell responses to AZD1222 COVID-19 vaccine. Study summary: Some second doses came at about 4 weeks and others at about 12 weeks; these were pooled. General study findings and limits: The repertoires were collected only after the peak T cell response.

This clone was seen a few times. Its specificity is not known. The repertoire was sequenced with immunoSEQ multiplex PCR; TCRdb's copy has only in-frame clones and lacks some. The sample shows roughly 120,000 clones, more than 70% of them seen only once. Germline values: CDR1 SGHNT, CDR2 YENEEA. Trimming cost V 0 bases and J 4 bases, with 11 bases left between them. This CDR3 has 15 amino acids. The material sequenced was peripheral blood, taken on day 0 of AZD1222 vaccination. V and J are TRBV11-3 and TRBJ2-3; D gene unclear. The clonotype was recovered from an adult in good health. The CDR3 DNA reads TGTGCCAGCAGCTTAGACAGCTCAGAGGCAGATACGCAGTATTTT. Translation: CASSLDSSEADTQYF.